This is a list of T cell receptor beta chains from one sample in a study of shared T cell receptors in the human thymus. Profiling relied on immunoSEQ multiplex PCR, and the TCRdb table lists in-frame clones only, not all of them. The sample contains hundreds of thousands of clones, roughly 88% of which appear only once. This sample was shared with a second study, whose subject was human thymus T cells.

The sample comprised thymocytes. The receptors derive from a boy in the first two years of life with a congenital heart defect. The CDR3 runs from the conserved cysteine through the conserved F or W. Fields, in order: J gene, D gene, V gene, clone size, CDR3 protein, CDR3 DNA. The D gene is left open where the match is weak. Not all rows give a size; the values are once, few, many and, for expanded clones, a class.

j_call: TRBJ2-7; d_call: -; v_call: TRBV4-1; clone_size: -; cdr3_aa: CASSQARTGPGRTYEQYF; cdr3_nt: TGCGCCAGCAGCCAAGCCCGTACAGGTCCCGGCAGGACCTACGAGCAGTACTTC
j_call: TRBJ2-7; d_call: TRBD1; v_call: TRBV28; clone_size: -; cdr3_aa: CASSHRQGYFYEQYF; cdr3_nt: TGTGCCAGCAGCCACAGACAGGGTTATTTCTACGAGCAGTACTTC
j_call: TRBJ2-2; d_call: TRBD2; v_call: TRBV18; clone_size: -; cdr3_aa: CASSPPREVGSPSGISNTGELFF; cdr3_nt: TGTGCCAGCTCACCACCGCGGGAGGTCGGGTCACCAAGCGGGATATCGAACACCGGGGAGCTGTTTTTT
j_call: TRBJ2-1; d_call: -; v_call: TRBV11-1; clone_size: -; cdr3_aa: CASSLGGLPGAYNEQFF; cdr3_nt: TGTGCCAGCAGCTTAGGGGGACTCCCTGGGGCCTACAATGAGCAGTTCTTC
j_call: TRBJ1-5; d_call: TRBD1; v_call: TRBV28; clone_size: few; cdr3_aa: CASRLNRGLYQPQHF; cdr3_nt: TGTGCCAGCAGATTAAACAGGGGGCTTTATCAGCCCCAGCATTTT
j_call: TRBJ1-4; d_call: -; v_call: TRBV14; clone_size: -; cdr3_aa: CASSQDIRAPNEKLFF; cdr3_nt: TGTGCCAGCAGCCAAGATATCAGGGCTCCTAATGAAAAACTGTTTTTT
j_call: TRBJ2-1; d_call: TRBD2; v_call: TRBV10-3; clone_size: -; cdr3_aa: CAISGTSKLDEQFF; cdr3_nt: TGTGCCATCTCCGGGACTAGCAAGTTGGATGAGCAGTTCTTC
j_call: TRBJ2-1; d_call: -; v_call: TRBV6-1; clone_size: -; cdr3_aa: CASTLASYNEQFF; cdr3_nt: TGTGCCAGCACGCTAGCGAGCTACAATGAGCAGTTCTTC
j_call: TRBJ2-1; d_call: TRBD2; v_call: TRBV19; clone_size: once; cdr3_aa: CASSIGTSGISYNEQFF; cdr3_nt: TGTGCCAGTAGTATCGGGACTAGCGGGATTTCATACAATGAGCAGTTCTTC
j_call: TRBJ2-7; d_call: TRBD2; v_call: TRBV11-2; clone_size: -; cdr3_aa: CASSLAAGGTYEQYF; cdr3_nt: TGTGCCAGCAGCTTAGCTGCGGGAGGAACCTACGAGCAGTACTTC
j_call: TRBJ2-7; d_call: TRBD1; v_call: TRBV28; clone_size: -; cdr3_aa: CASSHVRDSRPNYEQYF; cdr3_nt: TGTGCCAGCAGTCATGTAAGGGACAGTAGACCAAACTACGAGCAGTACTTC
j_call: TRBJ1-1; d_call: -; v_call: TRBV4-1; clone_size: -; cdr3_aa: CASSQELFPNNTEAFF; cdr3_nt: TGCGCCAGCAGCCAAGAACTATTCCCAAACAACACTGAAGCTTTCTTT
j_call: TRBJ2-7; d_call: TRBD2; v_call: TRBV7-6; clone_size: -; cdr3_aa: CASSLYTSGRAYEQYF; cdr3_nt: TGTGCCAGCAGCTTATACACTAGCGGGAGGGCCTACGAGCAGTACTTC
j_call: TRBJ1-1; d_call: -; v_call: TRBV7-6; clone_size: -; cdr3_aa: CASSLFPETPLTLKAFF; cdr3_nt: TGTGCCAGCAGCTTATTCCCTGAGACCCCATTGACACTGAAAGCTTTCTTT
j_call: TRBJ2-7; d_call: -; v_call: TRBV7-8; clone_size: -; cdr3_aa: CASSPTARVYEQYF; cdr3_nt: TGTGCCAGCAGCCCGACGGCCAGGGTCTACGAGCAGTACTTC
j_call: TRBJ2-7; d_call: TRBD1; v_call: TRBV29-1; clone_size: -; cdr3_aa: CSVLPGTGSQQYF; cdr3_nt: TGCAGCGTCTTGCCCGGGACAGGGTCCCAGCAGTACTTC
j_call: TRBJ2-7; d_call: -; v_call: TRBV5-6; clone_size: -; cdr3_aa: CASSFLGRYYEQYF; cdr3_nt: TGTGCCAGCAGCTTTCTAGGTCGGTACTACGAGCAGTACTTC
j_call: TRBJ1-1; d_call: -; v_call: TRBV7-9; clone_size: -; cdr3_aa: CASSSTAFKGNTEAFF; cdr3_nt: TGTGCCAGCAGTTCGACAGCCTTCAAGGGGAACACTGAAGCTTTCTTT
j_call: TRBJ2-1; d_call: TRBD2; v_call: TRBV29-1; clone_size: -; cdr3_aa: CSVHCDWAGGVPSHKLDQVQFF; cdr3_nt: TGCAGCGTCCATTGTGACTGGGCGGGAGGGGTTCCTAGCCACAAACTGGATCAAGTGCAGTTCTTC
j_call: TRBJ2-1; d_call: TRBD2; v_call: TRBV30; clone_size: once; cdr3_aa: CAWSRDLGLAGVGGEQFF; cdr3_nt: TGTGCCTGGAGTAGGGACCTTGGACTAGCGGGAGTGGGGGGTGAGCAGTTCTTC
j_call: TRBJ2-1; d_call: -; v_call: TRBV6-4; clone_size: -; cdr3_aa: CASSPLAGSDNEQFF; cdr3_nt: TGTGCCAGCAGTCCCCTGGCGGGAAGCGACAATGAGCAGTTCTTC
j_call: TRBJ2-1; d_call: -; v_call: TRBV25-1; clone_size: -; cdr3_aa: CASSGGCSSYNEQFF; cdr3_nt: TGTGCCAGCAGTGGCGGGTGCAGCTCCTACAATGAGCAGTTCTTC
j_call: TRBJ2-2; d_call: -; v_call: TRBV14; clone_size: -; cdr3_aa: CASSHRTANTGELFF; cdr3_nt: TGTGCCAGCAGCCACAGGACAGCGAACACCGGGGAGCTGTTTTTT
j_call: TRBJ2-1; d_call: TRBD1; v_call: TRBV29-1; clone_size: -; cdr3_aa: CSVEGQGKIDEQFF; cdr3_nt: TGCAGCGTTGAAGGACAGGGGAAAATTGATGAGCAGTTCTTC
j_call: TRBJ1-5; d_call: -; v_call: TRBV23-1; clone_size: -; cdr3_aa: CASSPLKRNQPQHF; cdr3_nt: TGCGCCAGCAGTCCCCTCAAGCGCAATCAGCCCCAGCATTTT
j_call: TRBJ2-2; d_call: TRBD2; v_call: TRBV4-1; clone_size: -; cdr3_aa: CASSQFSGRGTGELFF; cdr3_nt: TGCGCCAGCAGCCAGTTTAGCGGGAGGGGCACCGGGGAGCTGTTTTTT
j_call: TRBJ2-7; d_call: TRBD1; v_call: TRBV5-1; clone_size: -; cdr3_aa: CASSLDPGQTAYEQYF; cdr3_nt: TGCGCCAGCAGCCTGGATCCGGGACAGACCGCTTACGAGCAGTACTTC
j_call: TRBJ1-4; d_call: -; v_call: TRBV5-4; clone_size: -; cdr3_aa: CASSLAGVSDEKLFF; cdr3_nt: TGTGCCAGCAGCTTGGCGGGTGTGTCGGATGAAAAACTGTTTTTT
j_call: TRBJ2-5; d_call: TRBD2; v_call: TRBV9; clone_size: -; cdr3_aa: CASSAGGRPGRETQYF; cdr3_nt: TGTGCCAGCAGCGCGGGCGGGAGGCCCGGTAGAGAGACCCAGTACTTC
j_call: TRBJ1-1; d_call: -; v_call: TRBV19; clone_size: -; cdr3_aa: CASSMTRGPAEAFF; cdr3_nt: TGTGCCAGTAGTATGACAAGGGGCCCTGCTGAAGCTTTCTTT
j_call: TRBJ1-1; d_call: -; v_call: TRBV6-1; clone_size: -; cdr3_aa: CASGQSMNTEAFF; cdr3_nt: TGTGCCAGCGGGCAGTCAATGAACACTGAAGCTTTCTTT
j_call: TRBJ1-3; d_call: -; v_call: TRBV1; clone_size: -; cdr3_aa: CTSSQEAGMGGNTIYF; cdr3_nt: TGCACCAGCAGCCAGGAGGCGGGGATGGGGGGAAACACCATATATTTT
j_call: TRBJ2-7; d_call: TRBD2; v_call: TRBV4-3; clone_size: -; cdr3_aa: CASSQCDRGSIDEQYF; cdr3_nt: TGCGCCAGCAGCCAATGCGATCGCGGGAGTATCGACGAGCAGTACTTC
j_call: TRBJ1-1; d_call: TRBD1; v_call: TRBV30; clone_size: -; cdr3_aa: CAWSSGTGAGNTEAFF; cdr3_nt: TGTGCCTGGTCCTCCGGGACAGGGGCCGGGAACACTGAAGCTTTCTTT
j_call: TRBJ1-1; d_call: -; v_call: TRBV28; clone_size: -; cdr3_aa: CASSPQGPTEAFF; cdr3_nt: TGTGCCAGCAGCCCACAGGGACCCACTGAAGCTTTCTTT
j_call: TRBJ1-1; d_call: TRBD1; v_call: TRBV5-1; clone_size: -; cdr3_aa: CASTESGGDLNTEAFF; cdr3_nt: TGCGCCAGTACCGAGTCAGGGGGCGATTTGAACACTGAAGCTTTCTTT
j_call: TRBJ2-7; d_call: -; v_call: TRBV6-5; clone_size: -; cdr3_aa: CASSPPGVYEQYF; cdr3_nt: TGTGCCAGCAGCCCTCCAGGGGTCTACGAGCAGTACTTC
j_call: TRBJ2-7; d_call: -; v_call: TRBV10-1; clone_size: -; cdr3_aa: CASPYNNYEQYF; cdr3_nt: TGCGCCAGCCCGTATAATAACTACGAGCAGTACTTC
j_call: TRBJ2-6; d_call: -; v_call: TRBV7-9; clone_size: -; cdr3_aa: CASSFGGGGPIWGANVLTF; cdr3_nt: TGTGCCAGCAGCTTTGGGGGCGGCGGCCCCATTTGGGGGGCCAACGTCCTGACTTTC
j_call: TRBJ2-1; d_call: -; v_call: TRBV7-2; clone_size: -; cdr3_aa: CASSLEFLGLSHEQFF; cdr3_nt: TGTGCCAGCAGCTTAGAGTTTTTGGGCCTGAGCCATGAGCAGTTCTTC
j_call: TRBJ2-2; d_call: -; v_call: TRBV5-4; clone_size: -; cdr3_aa: CASSLSTGILNTGELFF; cdr3_nt: TGTGCCAGCAGCTTGAGTACAGGGATCCTGAACACCGGGGAGCTGTTTTTT
j_call: TRBJ1-1; d_call: -; v_call: TRBV6-6; clone_size: -; cdr3_aa: CASHSRGAPGGTEAFF; cdr3_nt: TGTGCCAGCCACTCCAGAGGGGCCCCGGGGGGCACTGAAGCTTTCTTT
j_call: TRBJ2-5; d_call: -; v_call: TRBV20-1; clone_size: once; cdr3_aa: CSARGEETQYF; cdr3_nt: TGCAGTGCTAGAGGAGAGGAGACCCAGTACTTC
j_call: TRBJ1-5; d_call: TRBD1; v_call: TRBV10-3; clone_size: -; cdr3_aa: CAISESGQGHQPQHF; cdr3_nt: TGTGCCATCAGTGAGTCAGGACAGGGGCACCAGCCCCAGCATTTT
j_call: TRBJ1-1; d_call: -; v_call: TRBV27; clone_size: -; cdr3_aa: CASSLSEGFRNTEAFF; cdr3_nt: TGTGCCAGCAGTTTATCGGAGGGGTTCAGGAACACTGAAGCTTTCTTT
j_call: TRBJ1-5; d_call: -; v_call: TRBV19; clone_size: -; cdr3_aa: CVLIPQPQHF; cdr3_nt: TGTGTCTTAATCCCGCAGCCCCAGCATTTT
j_call: TRBJ2-3; d_call: -; v_call: TRBV19; clone_size: once; cdr3_aa: CASSTPSWGRADTQYF; cdr3_nt: TGTGCCAGTAGTACACCTAGCTGGGGGCGGGCAGATACGCAGTATTTT
j_call: TRBJ2-3; d_call: -; v_call: TRBV7-8; clone_size: -; cdr3_aa: CASSFCGRVKSDTQYF; cdr3_nt: TGTGCCAGCAGCTTTTGTGGGCGGGTAAAATCAGATACGCAGTATTTT
j_call: TRBJ1-1; d_call: -; v_call: TRBV10-3; clone_size: -; cdr3_aa: CAISESNGGETEAFF; cdr3_nt: TGTGCCATCAGTGAGTCAAATGGGGGCGAGACTGAAGCTTTCTTT
j_call: TRBJ2-2; d_call: TRBD1; v_call: TRBV7-2; clone_size: -; cdr3_aa: CASSLLGQGQTGELFF; cdr3_nt: TGTGCCAGCAGCTTACTAGGACAGGGTCAGACCGGGGAGCTGTTTTTT
j_call: TRBJ2-7; d_call: -; v_call: TRBV4-3; clone_size: -; cdr3_aa: CASSQDGQGEAYEQYF; cdr3_nt: TGCGCCAGCAGCCAAGATGGGCAGGGGGAGGCCTACGAGCAGTACTTC
j_call: TRBJ2-2; d_call: TRBD2; v_call: TRBV4-1; clone_size: -; cdr3_aa: CASSQLRLADSFWTGELFF; cdr3_nt: TGCGCCAGCAGCCAGCTCCGACTAGCGGATTCCTTCTGGACCGGGGAGCTGTTTTTT
j_call: TRBJ2-7; d_call: TRBD2; v_call: TRBV11-3; clone_size: once; cdr3_aa: CASPAVSSGSYEQYF; cdr3_nt: TGTGCCAGCCCCGCGGTCTCTAGCGGCTCCTACGAGCAGTACTTC
j_call: TRBJ2-2; d_call: TRBD1; v_call: TRBV7-9; clone_size: -; cdr3_aa: CASSLQGAPNTGELFF; cdr3_nt: TGTGCCAGCAGCTTACAGGGGGCGCCAAACACCGGGGAGCTGTTTTTT
j_call: TRBJ2-1; d_call: TRBD2; v_call: TRBV9; clone_size: -; cdr3_aa: CASSGPRVRELYNEQFF; cdr3_nt: TGTGCCAGCAGCGGGCCCAGGGTGCGGGAGCTCTACAATGAGCAGTTCTTC
j_call: TRBJ1-1; d_call: -; v_call: TRBV14; clone_size: -; cdr3_aa: CASSQVKVLGHTEAFF; cdr3_nt: TGTGCCAGCAGCCAAGTCAAGGTACTGGGCCACACTGAAGCTTTCTTT
j_call: TRBJ2-7; d_call: TRBD2; v_call: TRBV2; clone_size: once; cdr3_aa: CASRGTSEAYEQYF; cdr3_nt: TGTGCCAGCAGGGGGACTAGCGAGGCCTACGAGCAGTACTTC
j_call: TRBJ2-7; d_call: TRBD2; v_call: TRBV28; clone_size: -; cdr3_aa: CASLPGRGRAYEQYF; cdr3_nt: TGTGCCAGCCTTCCAGGTCGCGGGAGGGCCTACGAGCAGTACTTC
j_call: TRBJ2-1; d_call: TRBD2; v_call: TRBV11-2; clone_size: -; cdr3_aa: CASSYDRDYGEQFF; cdr3_nt: TGTGCCAGCAGTTACGACCGGGACTACGGTGAGCAGTTCTTC